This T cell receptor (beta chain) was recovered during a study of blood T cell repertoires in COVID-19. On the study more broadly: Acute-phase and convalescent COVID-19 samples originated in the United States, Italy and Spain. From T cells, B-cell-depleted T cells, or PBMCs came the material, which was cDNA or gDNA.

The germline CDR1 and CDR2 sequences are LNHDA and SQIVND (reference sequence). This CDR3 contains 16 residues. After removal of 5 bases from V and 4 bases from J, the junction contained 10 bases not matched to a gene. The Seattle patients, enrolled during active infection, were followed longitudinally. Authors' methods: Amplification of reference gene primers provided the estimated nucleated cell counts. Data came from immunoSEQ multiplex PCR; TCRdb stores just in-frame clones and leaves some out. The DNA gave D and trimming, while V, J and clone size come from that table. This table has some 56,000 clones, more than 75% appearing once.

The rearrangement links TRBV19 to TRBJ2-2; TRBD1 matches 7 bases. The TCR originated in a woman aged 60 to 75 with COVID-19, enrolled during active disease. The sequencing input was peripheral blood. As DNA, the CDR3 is TGTGCCAGTAGTCTTCGGGACAGAGGATTCACCGGGGAGCTGTTTTTT. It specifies CASSLRDRGFTGELFF.